The source of this TCR beta chain is a study of shared clonotypes between healthy human individuals (TCRdb year 2020). The study in broad terms: The cohort included a few men and a couple of women between 18 and 49 years of age. To estimate repertoire size and how much clonotypes are shared between individuals, the study performed deep sequencing of blood TCR repertoires from roughly five healthy adults. Each donor's leukapheresis produced roughly between about 0.85 and 10 billion PBMCs. To increase sequencing depth and limit assay-specific biases, TCR repertoire library preparation and sequencing were carried out by different laboratories using diverse techniques.

Summary of the overall study and its limitations: The small number of donors limited the genetic and exposure-history diversity represented. Based on pairwise subsampling, the degree of clonotype sharing among donors was expected to be affected by sequencing depth. Sampling was restricted to blood, and TCR repertoires in tissues likely differ from the TCR repertoires found in blood.

TCR CDR3 regions were amplified from genomic DNA by multiplex PCR using the deep immunoSEQ assay. For each cell subset, the extracted genomic DNA was distributed evenly across all wells of several immunoSEQ 96-well plates, and each plate served as one replicate. Each replicate PCR for unsorted PBMC received 250 to 300 ng genomic DNA, equal to about 30,000 T cell genomes. Ten immunoSEQ deep assay plates were used to sequence unsorted PBMC genomic DNA. The purified libraries were quantified using a Qubit 3.0 fluorometer, sized with a Bioanalyzer 2100, and then quantified again using the KAPA Library Quantification kit. Every immunoSEQ 96-well plate was sequenced on a dedicated single-read 150-cycle Illumina NextSeq 550 flow cell. On the study's bioinformatics: Because only junctional sequences without quality scores were contained in the immunoSEQ output, filtering matching that applied to full-length reads could not be performed. Sequences were annotated with PyIR, a Python wrapper for IgBLAST v1.9, using IMGT germline references to assign V/J genes and CDR3. Reads were filtered out if the reads had weak V/J assignments (E-value above 1e-6), no CDR3, stop codons, out-of-frame junctions, or ambiguous translated residues. V3J clonotypes were defined as sequences sharing an identical inferred V gene, J gene, and CDR3 amino acid sequence. Percentage overlap between repertoires was computed as shared unique clonotypes divided by the size of the smaller repertoire. Richness of each repertoire was evaluated using RTK rarefaction, the Chao1 estimator, and Recon v2.1 estimates of unobserved clonotypes. TCRdb limited this immuneACCESS table to in-frame rearrangements with V and J called. A share of clones is missing; checked studies link under half to unresolved V genes, and the rest is unexplained. V and J calls and clone size follow that table, whereas D and trimming were derived from the DNA. Here the sample has fewer than 500,000 clones; 60% to 80% occur a single time. 12% of the sample lies in the top ten.

The donors were healthy, HIV-negative adults who had no recently reported acute infections or vaccinations. Every donor was a Caucasian adult residing in Nashville, Tennessee, USA. For unsorted samples, 100 million or so PBMCs were counted, and genomic DNA was extracted using the QIAamp DNA Blood Mini kit. Blood was collected by leukapheresis, and PBMCs were isolated by Ficoll-Histopaque density gradient centrifugation and then cryopreserved in liquid nitrogen vapor phase. As regards this clone: Which antigen it targets is not known. No base qualities exist here, and no much larger clone lies one base off it.

The CDR3 spans 15 residues, from the cysteine through the phenylalanine. The only DNA kept is the CDR3, 45 bases in frame from the first base. CDR1 is given as LGHNA and CDR2 as YNFKEQ, both from the germline V gene. The germline ends are 11 bases apart after V is trimmed by 1 base and J by 2 bases. The TCR sequence derives from a woman aged 40 to 55 in good health. Some clones in this sample may be carry-over from other donors' samples. The sequence links TRBV4-2 to TRBJ2-5; TRBD2 might be the D gene, on 6 matching bases. The sample taken for sequencing was PBMCs. The nucleotide sequence reads as follows: TGTGCCAGCAGCCAAGGTTCTAGCGCGCAAGAGACCCAGTACTTC. Its product reads: CASSQGSSAQETQYF.